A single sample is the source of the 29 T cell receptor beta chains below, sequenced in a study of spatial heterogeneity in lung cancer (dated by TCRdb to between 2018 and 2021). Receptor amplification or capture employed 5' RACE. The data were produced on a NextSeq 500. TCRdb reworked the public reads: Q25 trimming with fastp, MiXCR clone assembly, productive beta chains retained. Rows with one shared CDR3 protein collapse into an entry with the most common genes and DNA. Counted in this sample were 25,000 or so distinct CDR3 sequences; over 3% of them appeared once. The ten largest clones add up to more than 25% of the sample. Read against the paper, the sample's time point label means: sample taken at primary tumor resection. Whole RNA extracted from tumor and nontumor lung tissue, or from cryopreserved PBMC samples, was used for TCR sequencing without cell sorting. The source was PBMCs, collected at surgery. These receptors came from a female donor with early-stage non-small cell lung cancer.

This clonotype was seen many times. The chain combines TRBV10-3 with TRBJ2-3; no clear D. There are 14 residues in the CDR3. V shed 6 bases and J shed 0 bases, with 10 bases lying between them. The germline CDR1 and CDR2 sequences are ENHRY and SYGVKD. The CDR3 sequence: CAISEEKSTDTQYF. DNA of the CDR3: TGTGCCATCAGCGAAGAGAAAAGCACAGATACGCAGTATTTT.

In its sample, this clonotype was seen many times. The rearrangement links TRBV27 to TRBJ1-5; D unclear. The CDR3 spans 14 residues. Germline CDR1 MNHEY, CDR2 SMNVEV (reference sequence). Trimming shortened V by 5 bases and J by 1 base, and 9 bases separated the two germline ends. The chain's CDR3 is CASSEEPSNQPQHF. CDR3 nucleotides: TGTGCCAGCAGTGAAGAACCCAGCAATCAGCCCCAGCATTTT.

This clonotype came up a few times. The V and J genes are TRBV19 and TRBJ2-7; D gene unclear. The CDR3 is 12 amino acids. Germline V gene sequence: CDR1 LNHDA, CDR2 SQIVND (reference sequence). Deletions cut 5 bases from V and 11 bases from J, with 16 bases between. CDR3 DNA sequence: TGTGCCAGTAGTGGCTCGGGCCCTTGGAAGTACTTC. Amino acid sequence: CASSGSGPWKYF.

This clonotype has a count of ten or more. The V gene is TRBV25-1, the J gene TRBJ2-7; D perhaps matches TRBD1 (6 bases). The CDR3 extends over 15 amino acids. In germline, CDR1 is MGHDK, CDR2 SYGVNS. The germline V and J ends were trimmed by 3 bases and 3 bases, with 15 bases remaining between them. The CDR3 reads CASSDAQGQIYEQYF. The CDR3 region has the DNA TGTGCCAGCAGTGATGCACAGGGACAAATCTACGAGCAGTACTTC.

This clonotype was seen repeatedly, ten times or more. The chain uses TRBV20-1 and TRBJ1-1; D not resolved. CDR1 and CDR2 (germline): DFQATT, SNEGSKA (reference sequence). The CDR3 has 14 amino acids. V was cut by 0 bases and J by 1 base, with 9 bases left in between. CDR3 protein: CSARDVQKNTEAFF. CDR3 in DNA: TGCAGTGCTAGAGATGTTCAGAAGAACACTGAAGCTTTCTTT.

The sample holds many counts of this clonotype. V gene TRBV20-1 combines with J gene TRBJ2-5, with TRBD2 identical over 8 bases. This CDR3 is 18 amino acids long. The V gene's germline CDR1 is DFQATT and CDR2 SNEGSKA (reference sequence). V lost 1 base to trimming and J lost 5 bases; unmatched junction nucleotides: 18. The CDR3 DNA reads TGCAGTGCTAGAGGCCTAGGTCTAAGCGGGAGCATGGACGAGACCCAGTACTTC. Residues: CSARGLGLSGSMDETQYF.

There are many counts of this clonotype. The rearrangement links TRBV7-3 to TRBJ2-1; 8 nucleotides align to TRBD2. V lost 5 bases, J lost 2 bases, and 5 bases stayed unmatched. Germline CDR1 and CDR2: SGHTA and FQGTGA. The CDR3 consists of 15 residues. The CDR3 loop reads CASSTTSGTYNEQFF. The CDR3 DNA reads TGTGCCAGCAGCACCACTAGCGGAACCTACAATGAGCAGTTCTTC.

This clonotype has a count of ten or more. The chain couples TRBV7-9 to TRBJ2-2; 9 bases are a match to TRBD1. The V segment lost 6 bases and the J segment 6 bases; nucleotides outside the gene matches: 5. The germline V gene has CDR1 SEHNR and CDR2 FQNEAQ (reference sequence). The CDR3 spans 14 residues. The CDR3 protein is CASRDRGDAGELFF. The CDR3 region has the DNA TGTGCCAGCAGGGACAGGGGCGACGCCGGGGAGCTGTTTTTT.

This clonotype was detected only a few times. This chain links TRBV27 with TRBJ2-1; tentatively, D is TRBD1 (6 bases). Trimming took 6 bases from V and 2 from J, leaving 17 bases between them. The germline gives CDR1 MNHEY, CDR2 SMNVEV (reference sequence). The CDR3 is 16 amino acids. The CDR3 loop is CASSPPPRQAYNEQFF. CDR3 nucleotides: TGTGCCAGCAGCCCTCCGCCCAGACAGGCCTACAATGAGCAGTTCTTC.

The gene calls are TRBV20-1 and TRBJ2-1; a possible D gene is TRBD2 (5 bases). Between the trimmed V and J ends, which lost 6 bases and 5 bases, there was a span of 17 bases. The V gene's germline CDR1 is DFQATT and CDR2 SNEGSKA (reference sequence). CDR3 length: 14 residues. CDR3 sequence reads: CSANRGLTDNEQFF. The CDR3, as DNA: TGCAGTGCAAACCGAGGGCTCACCGACAATGAGCAGTTCTTC.

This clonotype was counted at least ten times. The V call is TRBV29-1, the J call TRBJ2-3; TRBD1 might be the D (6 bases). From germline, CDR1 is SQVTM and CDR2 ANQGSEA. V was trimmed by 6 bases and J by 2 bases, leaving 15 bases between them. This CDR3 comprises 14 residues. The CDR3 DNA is TGCAGCGTGGGGGCTGGACTTTACACAGATACGCAGTATTTT. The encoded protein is CSVGAGLYTDTQYF.

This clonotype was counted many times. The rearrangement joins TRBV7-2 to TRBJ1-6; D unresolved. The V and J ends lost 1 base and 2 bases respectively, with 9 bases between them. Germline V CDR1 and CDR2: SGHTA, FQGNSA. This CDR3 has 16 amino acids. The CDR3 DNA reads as TGTGCCAGCAGCTTAGAAGGTTGGCCCTATAATTCACCCCTCCACTTT. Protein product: CASSLEGWPYNSPLHF. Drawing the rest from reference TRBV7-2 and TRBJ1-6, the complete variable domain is GAGVSQSPSNKVTEKGKDVELRCDPISGHTALYWYRQSLGQGLEFLIYFQGNSAPDKSGLPSDRFSAERTGGSVSTLTIQRTQQEDSAVYLCASSLEGWPYNSPLHFGNGTRLTVT.

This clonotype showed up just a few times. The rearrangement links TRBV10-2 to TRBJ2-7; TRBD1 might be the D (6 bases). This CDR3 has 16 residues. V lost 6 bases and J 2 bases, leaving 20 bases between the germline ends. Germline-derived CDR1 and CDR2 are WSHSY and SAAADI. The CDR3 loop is CASSLDYTQGTYEQYF. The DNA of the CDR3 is TGCGCCAGCAGCCTTGACTACACTCAGGGGACCTACGAGCAGTACTTC.

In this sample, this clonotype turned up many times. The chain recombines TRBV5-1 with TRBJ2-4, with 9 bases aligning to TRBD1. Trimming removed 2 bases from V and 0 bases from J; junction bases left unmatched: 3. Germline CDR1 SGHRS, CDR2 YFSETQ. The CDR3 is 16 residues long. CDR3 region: CASSLQGAAAKNIQYF. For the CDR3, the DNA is TGCGCCAGCAGCTTACAGGGGGCGGCAGCCAAAAACATTCAGTACTTC.

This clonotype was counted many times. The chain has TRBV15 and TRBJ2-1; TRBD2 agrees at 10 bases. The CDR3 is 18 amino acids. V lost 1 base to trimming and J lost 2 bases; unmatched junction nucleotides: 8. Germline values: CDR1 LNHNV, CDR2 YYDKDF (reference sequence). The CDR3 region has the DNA TGTGCCACCAGCAGAGTGGGGAGTAGCGGGAGGACCTACAATGAGCAGTTCTTC. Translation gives CATSRVGSSGRTYNEQFF.

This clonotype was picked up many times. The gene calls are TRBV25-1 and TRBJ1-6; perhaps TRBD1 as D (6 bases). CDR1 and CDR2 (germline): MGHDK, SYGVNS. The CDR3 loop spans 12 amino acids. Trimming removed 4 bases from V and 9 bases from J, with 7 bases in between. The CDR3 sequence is CASSVGASPLHF. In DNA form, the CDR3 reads TGTGCCAGCAGTGTGGGGGCTTCACCCCTCCACTTT.

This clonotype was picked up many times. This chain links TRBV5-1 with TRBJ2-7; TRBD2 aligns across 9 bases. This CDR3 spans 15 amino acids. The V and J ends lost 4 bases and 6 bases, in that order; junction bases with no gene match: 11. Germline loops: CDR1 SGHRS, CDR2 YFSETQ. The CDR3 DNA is TGCGCCAGCAGCCTAGCTTATAGCGGGAGTGGCGAGCAGTACTTC. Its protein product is CASSLAYSGSGEQYF.

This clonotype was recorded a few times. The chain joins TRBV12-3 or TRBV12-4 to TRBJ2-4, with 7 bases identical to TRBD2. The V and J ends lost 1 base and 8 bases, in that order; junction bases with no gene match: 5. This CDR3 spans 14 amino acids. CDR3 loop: CASSLGGAGDIQYF. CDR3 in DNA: TGTGCCAGCAGTTTAGGCGGGGCGGGAGACATTCAGTACTTC.

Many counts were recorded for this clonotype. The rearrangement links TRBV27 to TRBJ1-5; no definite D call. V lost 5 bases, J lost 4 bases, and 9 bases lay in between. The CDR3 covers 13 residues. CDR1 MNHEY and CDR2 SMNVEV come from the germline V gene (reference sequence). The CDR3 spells CASSPTNNQPQHF. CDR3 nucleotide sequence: TGTGCCAGCAGTCCAACAAATAATCAGCCCCAGCATTTT.

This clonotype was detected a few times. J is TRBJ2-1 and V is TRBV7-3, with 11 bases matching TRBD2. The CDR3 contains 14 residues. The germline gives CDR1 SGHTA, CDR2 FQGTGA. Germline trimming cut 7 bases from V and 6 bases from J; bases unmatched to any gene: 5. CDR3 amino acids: CASKETSGINEQFF. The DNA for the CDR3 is TGTGCCAGCAAGGAGACTAGCGGGATCAATGAGCAGTTCTTC.

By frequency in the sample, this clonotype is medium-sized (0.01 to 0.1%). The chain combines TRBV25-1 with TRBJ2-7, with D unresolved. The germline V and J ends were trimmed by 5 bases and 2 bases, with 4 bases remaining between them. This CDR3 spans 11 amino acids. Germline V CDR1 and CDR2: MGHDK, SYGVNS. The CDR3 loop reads CASSLTYEQYF. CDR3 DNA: TGTGCCAGCAGTCTCACCTACGAGCAGTACTTC.

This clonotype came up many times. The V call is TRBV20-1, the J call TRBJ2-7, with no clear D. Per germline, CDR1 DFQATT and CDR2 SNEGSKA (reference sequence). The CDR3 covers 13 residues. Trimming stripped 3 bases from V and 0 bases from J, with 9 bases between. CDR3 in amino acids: CSASGQSSYEQYF. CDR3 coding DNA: TGCAGTGCTAGCGGGCAAAGCTCCTACGAGCAGTACTTC.

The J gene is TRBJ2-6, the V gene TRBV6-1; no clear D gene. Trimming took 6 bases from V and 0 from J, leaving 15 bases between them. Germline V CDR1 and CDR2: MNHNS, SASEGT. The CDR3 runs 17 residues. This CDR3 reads CASSPIYSYSGANVLTF. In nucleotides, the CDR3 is TGTGCCAGCAGCCCGATCTACTCTTACTCTGGGGCCAACGTCCTGACTTTC.

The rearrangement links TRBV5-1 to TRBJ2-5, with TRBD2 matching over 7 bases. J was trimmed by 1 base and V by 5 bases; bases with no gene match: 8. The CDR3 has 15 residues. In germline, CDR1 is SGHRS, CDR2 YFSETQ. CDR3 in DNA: TGCGCCAGCAGGGGATCGTGGGAGGGCCAAGAGACCCAGTACTTC. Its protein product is CASRGSWEGQETQYF.

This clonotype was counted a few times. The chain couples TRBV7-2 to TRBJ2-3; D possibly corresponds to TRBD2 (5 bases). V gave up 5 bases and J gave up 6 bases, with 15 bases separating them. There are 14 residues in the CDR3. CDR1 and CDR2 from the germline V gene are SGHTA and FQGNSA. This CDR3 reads CASSGAAGRDTQYF. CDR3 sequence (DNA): TGTGCCAGCAGCGGCGCGGCGGGCAGGGATACGCAGTATTTT.

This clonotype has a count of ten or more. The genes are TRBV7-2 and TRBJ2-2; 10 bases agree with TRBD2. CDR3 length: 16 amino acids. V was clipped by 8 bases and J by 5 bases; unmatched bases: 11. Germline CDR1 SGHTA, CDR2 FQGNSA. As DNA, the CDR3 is TGTGCCAGCGGGGTAGCGGGAGGCTCGAGGACCGGGGAGCTGTTTTTT. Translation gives CASGVAGGSRTGELFF.

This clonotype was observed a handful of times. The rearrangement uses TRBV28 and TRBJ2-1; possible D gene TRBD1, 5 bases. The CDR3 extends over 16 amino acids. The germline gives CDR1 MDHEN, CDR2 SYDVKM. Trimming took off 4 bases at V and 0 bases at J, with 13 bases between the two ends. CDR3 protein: CASSSPQASSYNEQFF. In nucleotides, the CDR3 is TGTGCCAGCAGTTCGCCACAGGCGAGCTCCTACAATGAGCAGTTCTTC. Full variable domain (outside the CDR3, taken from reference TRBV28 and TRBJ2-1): DVKVTQSSRYLVKRTGEKVFLECVQDMDHENMFWYRQDPGLGLRLIYFSYDVKMKEKGDIPEGYSVSREKKERFSLILESASTNQTSMYLCASSSPQASSYNEQFFGPGTRLTVL.

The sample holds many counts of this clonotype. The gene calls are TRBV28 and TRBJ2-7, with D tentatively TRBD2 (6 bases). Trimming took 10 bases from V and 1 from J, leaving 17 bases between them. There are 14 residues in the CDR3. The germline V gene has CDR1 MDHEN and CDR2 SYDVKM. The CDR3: CATQPAAGSYEQYF. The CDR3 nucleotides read TGTGCCACTCAACCAGCGGCGGGGTCCTACGAGCAGTACTTC.

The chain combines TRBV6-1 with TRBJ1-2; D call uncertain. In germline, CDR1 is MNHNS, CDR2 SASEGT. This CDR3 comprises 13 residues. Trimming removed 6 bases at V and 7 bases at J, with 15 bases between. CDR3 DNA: TGTGCCAGCAGATCCCTGAGAGCCACTGGCTACACCTTC. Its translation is CASRSLRATGYTF.